This is a list of T cell receptor beta chains from one sample in a study of beta chain features in type 1 diabetes. This table comes from immunoSEQ multiplex PCR, and its TCRdb copy is limited to in-frame clones, with some not included. The table records 900,000 or so clones, 15% to 20% of them present only once. Sequencing was performed on naive CD4+ T cells from blood. The receptors here all came from a woman under 30 in good health. Each CDR3 is given with its conserved first and last residue. Fields, in order: V gene, clone size, J gene, D gene, CDR3 protein, CDR3 DNA. D genes are given only for firm matches. Clone size, where shown, is once, few, many, or a class for clones that have expanded.

V gene: TRBV9
clone size: few
J gene: TRBJ2-5
D gene: NA
CDR3 protein: CASSVSEEETQYF
CDR3 DNA: TGTGCCAGCAGCGTATCGGAAGAAGAGACCCAGTACTTC

V gene: TRBV18
clone size: few
J gene: TRBJ2-1
D gene: NA
CDR3 protein: CASSPGALSYNEQFF
CDR3 DNA: TGTGCCAGCTCACCAGGGGCACTTTCCTACAATGAGCAGTTCTTC

V gene: TRBV7-3
clone size: NA
J gene: TRBJ2-2
D gene: TRBD2
CDR3 protein: CASSKNGGSGTGELFF
CDR3 DNA: TGTGCCAGCAGCAAAAACGGCGGGAGTGGCACCGGGGAGCTGTTTTTT

V gene: TRBV6-5
clone size: few
J gene: TRBJ1-1
D gene: NA
CDR3 protein: CASSYSSVGTEAFF
CDR3 DNA: TGTGCCAGCAGTTACTCATCGGTGGGCACTGAAGCTTTCTTT

V gene: TRBV7-6
clone size: NA
J gene: TRBJ1-1
D gene: TRBD1
CDR3 protein: CASSKWDRVSSEAFF
CDR3 DNA: TGTGCCAGCAGCAAGTGGGACAGGGTGTCCTCTGAAGCTTTCTTT

V gene: TRBV6-6
clone size: NA
J gene: TRBJ1-1
D gene: NA
CDR3 protein: CASSYSTYTEAFF
CDR3 DNA: TGTGCCAGCAGTTACTCAACTTACACTGAAGCTTTCTTT

V gene: TRBV7-3
clone size: few
J gene: TRBJ2-1
D gene: TRBD2
CDR3 protein: CASSSLAGGRNEQFF
CDR3 DNA: TGTGCCAGCAGCTCTTTAGCGGGAGGGAGGAATGAGCAGTTCTTC

V gene: TRBV10-3
clone size: few
J gene: TRBJ2-1
D gene: TRBD2
CDR3 protein: CAISGTSVYNEQFF
CDR3 DNA: TGTGCCATCTCCGGGACTAGCGTCTACAATGAGCAGTTCTTC

V gene: TRBV14
clone size: many
J gene: TRBJ1-4
D gene: TRBD1
CDR3 protein: CASSQMTGWDEKLFF
CDR3 DNA: TGTGCCAGCAGCCAGATGACAGGGTGGGATGAAAAACTGTTTTTT

V gene: TRBV4-2
clone size: NA
J gene: TRBJ2-7
D gene: NA
CDR3 protein: CASSPNRGVLYEQYF
CDR3 DNA: TGTGCCAGCAGCCCCAATCGCGGGGTTTTATACGAGCAGTACTTC

V gene: TRBV4-2
clone size: NA
J gene: TRBJ1-2
D gene: NA
CDR3 protein: CASSPPEVRLTHYGYTF
CDR3 DNA: TGTGCCAGCAGCCCCCCTGAGGTCAGGCTAACACACTATGGCTACACCTTC

V gene: TRBV19
clone size: NA
J gene: TRBJ2-1
D gene: TRBD2
CDR3 protein: CASSLAGSYNEQFF
CDR3 DNA: TGTGCCAGTAGTCTAGCGGGCTCCTACAATGAGCAGTTCTTC

V gene: TRBV27
clone size: few
J gene: TRBJ1-1
D gene: NA
CDR3 protein: CASSPRRVQIDTEAFF
CDR3 DNA: TGTGCCAGCAGTCCCCGGAGGGTGCAAATTGACACTGAAGCTTTCTTT

V gene: TRBV6-6
clone size: NA
J gene: TRBJ1-5
D gene: NA
CDR3 protein: CASRKTGLQGGQPQHF
CDR3 DNA: TGTGCCAGCAGGAAAACGGGACTCCAAGGGGGTCAGCCCCAGCATTTT

V gene: TRBV25-1
clone size: NA
J gene: TRBJ2-2
D gene: NA
CDR3 protein: CASSEQGFGELFF
CDR3 DNA: TGTGCCAGCAGTGAACAGGGATTCGGGGAGCTGTTTTTT

V gene: TRBV4-2
clone size: NA
J gene: TRBJ2-3
D gene: TRBD2
CDR3 protein: CASSRSGRVTDTQYF
CDR3 DNA: TGTGCCAGCAGCCGAAGCGGGAGGGTCACAGATACGCAGTATTTT

V gene: TRBV27
clone size: NA
J gene: TRBJ1-2
D gene: NA
CDR3 protein: CASSFTHRPGAGYTF
CDR3 DNA: TGTGCCAGCAGTTTTACCCACCGGCCAGGGGCTGGCTACACCTTC

V gene: TRBV7-6
clone size: few
J gene: TRBJ1-1
D gene: NA
CDR3 protein: CASSFRVNTEAFF
CDR3 DNA: TGTGCCAGCAGCTTCAGGGTGAACACTGAAGCTTTCTTT

V gene: TRBV2
clone size: NA
J gene: TRBJ2-7
D gene: NA
CDR3 protein: CASSGQNPYEQYF
CDR3 DNA: TGTGCCAGCAGTGGGCAAAACCCCTACGAGCAGTACTTC

V gene: TRBV4-2
clone size: few
J gene: TRBJ2-4
D gene: NA
CDR3 protein: CASSQDPPGNLAKNIQYF
CDR3 DNA: TGTGCCAGCAGCCAAGATCCACCGGGTAATTTAGCCAAAAACATTCAGTACTTC

V gene: TRBV15
clone size: NA
J gene: TRBJ2-7
D gene: NA
CDR3 protein: CATSMRRYEQYF
CDR3 DNA: TGTGCCACCAGCATGAGGCGGTACGAGCAGTACTTC

V gene: TRBV25-1
clone size: few
J gene: TRBJ2-3
D gene: NA
CDR3 protein: CASSERLDTDTQYF
CDR3 DNA: TGTGCCAGCAGTGAGCGCCTGGACACAGATACGCAGTATTTT

V gene: TRBV7-2
clone size: NA
J gene: TRBJ2-3
D gene: NA
CDR3 protein: CASSGDRTQYF
CDR3 DNA: TGTGCCAGCAGCGGAGACAGGACACAGTATTTT

V gene: TRBV4-2
clone size: NA
J gene: TRBJ2-1
D gene: NA
CDR3 protein: CASSKGQINEQFF
CDR3 DNA: TGTGCCAGCAGCAAAGGACAAATAAATGAGCAGTTCTTC

V gene: TRBV6-5
clone size: NA
J gene: TRBJ1-4
D gene: NA
CDR3 protein: CASRRTGFNEKLFF
CDR3 DNA: TGTGCCAGCCGACGAACAGGCTTTAATGAAAAACTGTTTTTT

V gene: TRBV18
clone size: NA
J gene: TRBJ2-4
D gene: NA
CDR3 protein: CASSLTLSDIQYF
CDR3 DNA: TGTGCCAGCTCACTTACTTTGTCGGACATTCAGTACTTC